These 25 T cell receptor beta chains were all obtained from the same sample, sequenced in a study of CD4 T cells in relation to SARS-CoV-2 and coronaviruses. No antigen has been identified for these receptors. The unexposed donors gave CD4+ T cells in about 2010-2019, prior to COVID-19. The cells were cultured for around ten days before CD4+ T cells were isolated. Profiled with immunoSEQ multiplex PCR; TCRdb holds only in-frame clones, not every one. The sample yields about 26,000 clones, around 67% seen once. The specimen sequenced was CD4+ T cells from PBMCs, cultured in vitro. These receptors were collected from a human donor in good health.

This chain uses TRBV18 with TRBJ2-3; 10 bases fit TRBD2. With V trimmed by 3 bases and J by 4 bases, 13 bases remained unmatched. The length of the CDR3 is 18 residues. Germline V gene lookup returns CDR1 KGHSH and CDR2 LQKENI. The CDR3 region has the DNA TGTGCCAGCTCACCTGGCCTAGCGGGGGCCCGGGGGCCAGATACGCAGTATTTT. It translates to CASSPGLAGARGPDTQYF.

The V call is TRBV9, the J call TRBJ2-7; 8 nucleotides agree with TRBD2. The CDR3 extends over 15 amino acids. Per the germline V gene, CDR1 is SGDLS and CDR2 is YYNGEE. After removal of 4 bases from V and 6 bases from J, the junction contained 12 bases not matched to a gene. Here the CDR3 reads CASSPLTGGAREQYF. The CDR3 DNA reads TGTGCCAGCAGCCCTCTTACGGGGGGGGCTCGCGAGCAGTACTTC.

CDR3 loop: CASSFVQGIPSYEQYF. The CDR3 coding sequence is TGTGCCAGCAGCTTCGTCCAGGGCATACCCTCCTACGAGCAGTACTTC. The genes are TRBV7-9 and TRBJ2-7, with TRBD1 as a possible D gene (5 bases). The CDR3 sequence is 16 residues long. V was trimmed by 3 bases and J by 0 bases, leaving 15 bases between them. CDR1 SEHNR and CDR2 FQNEAQ come from the germline V gene (reference sequence).

The genes are TRBV5-1 and TRBJ1-2; D possibly corresponds to TRBD1 (5 bases). Germline CDR1 reads SGHRS; CDR2 reads YFSETQ. This CDR3 is 13 amino acids long. V lost 2 bases, J lost 8 bases, and 13 bases lay in between. The CDR3: CASSFGVREGYTF. CDR3 coding DNA: TGCGCCAGCAGCTTTGGCGTCAGGGAAGGCTACACCTTC.

The rearrangement links TRBV4-1 to TRBJ2-3; 9 bases align to TRBD2. V trimming: 4 bases; J trimming: 1 base; junction bases outside the gene matches: 12. The CDR3 loop spans 18 amino acids. The germline CDR1 and CDR2 sequences are MGHRA and YSYEKL. Here the CDR3 reads CASSPLSREGGGTDTQYF. CDR3 bases: TGCGCCAGCAGCCCCCTCTCGCGGGAGGGAGGGGGCACAGATACGCAGTATTTT.

The chain links TRBV19 to TRBJ2-1; D gene ambiguous. The V gene's germline CDR1 is LNHDA and CDR2 SQIVND (reference sequence). Between the trimmed V and J ends, which lost 5 bases and 12 bases, there was a span of 23 bases. The CDR3 runs to 15 residues. CDR3 loop: CASSHEISVRFRQFF. For the CDR3, the DNA is TGTGCCAGTAGTCACGAAATCTCAGTCCGTTTTCGGCAGTTCTTC.

This clone was observed once. This chain connects TRBV7-9 to TRBJ2-7, with no clear D. V was shortened by 1 base and J by 9 bases, with 10 bases between the two germline ends. Germline V gene lookup returns CDR1 SEHNR and CDR2 FQNEAQ (reference sequence). The CDR3 has 12 amino acids. CDR3 bases: TGTGCCAGCAGCTTAGACCTAGGACGGCAGTACTTC. The encoded protein is CASSLDLGRQYF. Looking up the rest from reference TRBV7-9 and TRBJ2-7 gives the full variable domain: DTGVSQNPRHKITKRGQNVTFRCDPISEHNRLYWYRQTLGQGPEFLTYFQNEAQLEKSRLLSDRFSAERPKGSFSTLEIQRTEQGDSAMYLCASSLDLGRQYFGPGTRLTVT.

This chain uses TRBV6-2 or TRBV6-3 with TRBJ1-2; no definite D call. The V gene's germline CDR1 is MNHEY and CDR2 SVGEGT. The CDR3 consists of 14 residues. Trimming cost V 6 bases and J 0 bases, with 11 bases left between them. The CDR3 loop is CASSDGPPNYGYTF. CDR3 bases: TGTGCCAGCAGCGACGGTCCTCCTAACTATGGCTACACCTTC.

This clone has a single count. The CDR3 is CASSFPPTWDSNYEQYF. In nucleotides, the CDR3 is TGTGCCAGCAGCTTCCCCCCCACCTGGGACAGTAACTACGAGCAGTACTTC. V usage is TRBV6-7 and J usage is TRBJ2-7, with 7 bases fitting TRBD1. TRBV6-7 carries the ORF label, with uncertain function. The CDR3 has 17 amino acids. The ends lost 6 bases at V and 3 bases at J; junction bases unmatched: 17.

The gene calls are TRBV18 and TRBJ1-4; unclear D gene. Between the trimmed V and J ends, which lost 2 bases and 0 bases, there was a span of 7 bases. The V gene's germline CDR1 is KGHSH and CDR2 LQKENI. The CDR3 totals 15 residues. CDR3 sequence (DNA): TGTGCCAGCTCACCATACTCTTCAACTAATGAAAAACTGTTTTTT. Protein sequence: CASSPYSSTNEKLFF.

The rearrangement uses TRBV7-2 and TRBJ1-4; TRBD1 matches 9 bases. The CDR3 is 14 amino acids. Germline V gives CDR1 SGHTA, CDR2 FQGNSA. J was trimmed by 5 bases and V by 3 bases; bases with no gene match: 1. CDR3 amino acids: CASSFDRGNEKLFF. The CDR3 bases are TGTGCCAGCAGCTTTGACAGGGGGAATGAAAAACTGTTTTTT.

The rearrangement joins TRBV4-1 to TRBJ1-3, with D maybe TRBD1 (5 bases). Germline lookup yields CDR1 MGHRA and CDR2 YSYEKL. CDR3 length equals 16 residues. V was trimmed by 3 bases and J by 4 bases, leaving 16 bases between them. The CDR3 here is CASSHGPGTQGNTIYF. In DNA, the CDR3 is TGCGCCAGCAGCCATGGCCCCGGGACCCAGGGAAACACCATATATTTT.

This rearrangement joins TRBV19 to TRBJ2-1; perhaps TRBD2 as D (6 bases). The V and J ends lost 4 bases and 3 bases respectively, with 16 bases between them. The CDR3 is 16 amino acids. From germline, CDR1 is LNHDA and CDR2 SQIVND (reference sequence). This chain's CDR3 is CASSRQTSPNYNEQFF. The CDR3 region has the DNA TGTGCCAGTAGTAGGCAAACTAGCCCCAACTACAATGAGCAGTTCTTC.

This chain joins TRBV7-8 and TRBJ1-5; possibly TRBD1 for D (6 bases). CDR1 is SGHVS, CDR2 FQNEAQ, per germline. Trimming pared 2 bases from V and 4 bases from J, leaving 6 bases between. This CDR3 has 13 amino acids. Here the CDR3 DNA reads TGTGCCAGCAGCTTACAGGGGAATCAGCCCCAGCATTTT. Amino acid sequence: CASSLQGNQPQHF.

The rearrangement joins TRBV30 to TRBJ2-2; 8 bases match TRBD1. CDR1 is GTSNPN and CDR2 is SVGIG in the germline V gene (reference sequence). With 5 bases clipped from V and 6 bases from J, the junction kept 5 bases outside the gene matches. This CDR3 contains 13 residues. In DNA form, the CDR3 reads TGTGCCTGGGGACAGGGAGGCGCCGGGGAGCTGTTTTTT. Residues: CAWGQGGAGELFF.

The chain joins TRBV7-2 to TRBJ2-7, with D possibly matching TRBD2 (6 bases). The germline V and J ends were trimmed by 1 base and 2 bases, with 9 bases remaining between them. The CDR3 is 14 residues long. Germline V gene sequence: CDR1 SGHTA, CDR2 FQGNSA. CDR3 residues: CASSLEGGAYEQYF. Written as DNA, the CDR3 is TGTGCCAGCAGCTTAGAGGGAGGAGCCTACGAGCAGTACTTC.

The chain couples TRBV21-1 to TRBJ1-2; the D call TRBD1 from the table was never checked on the DNA. TRBV21-1 is given as a pseudogene. The CDR3 is made up of 18 amino acids. CDR3 amino acids: CASSNEKIRDRGTYGYTF. The CDR3 DNA sequence: TGTGCCAGCAGCAACGAAAAGATCCGGGACAGGGGCACCTATGGCTACACCTTC.

This clone has only a few counts. This chain joins TRBV11-2 and TRBJ1-2; no clear D gene. The V gene's germline CDR1 is SGHAT and CDR2 FQNNGV. This CDR3 comprises 13 residues. V was pared by 5 bases and J by 6 bases, with 13 bases between. The CDR3 sequence is CASSPTRRDGYTF. Here the CDR3 DNA reads TGTGCCAGCAGCCCTACGCGTAGGGATGGCTACACCTTC.

The J gene is TRBJ2-7, the V gene TRBV5-1; 7 bases fit TRBD1. This CDR3 contains 15 residues. Germline loops: CDR1 SGHRS, CDR2 YFSETQ. After removal of 3 bases from V and 0 bases from J, the junction contained 6 bases not matched to a gene. The CDR3 sequence: CASSSGTASSYEQYF. The CDR3 nucleotides read TGCGCCAGCAGCTCCGGGACAGCATCCTCCTACGAGCAGTACTTC.

This chain joins TRBV2 and TRBJ2-1; D ambiguous. Looked up from germline, CDR1 is SNHLY and CDR2 is FYNNEI. The V gene lost 8 bases and the J gene lost 4 bases, with 6 bases spanning the gap. CDR3 length: 11 amino acids. CDR3 sequence reads: CASLPYNEQFF. CDR3 DNA: TGTGCCAGCCTCCCTTACAATGAGCAGTTCTTC.

The J gene is TRBJ2-7, the V gene TRBV3-1 (or the pseudogene TRBV3-2), with D possibly matching TRBD1 (6 bases). The CDR3 loop spans 13 amino acids. The V and J ends lost 5 bases and 3 bases respectively, with 11 bases between them. In germline, CDR1 is LGHDT, CDR2 YNNKEL (reference sequence). CDR3 nucleotide sequence: TGTGCCAGCAGCGTACAGGGTTACTACGAGCAGTACTTC. Translation: CASSVQGYYEQYF.

The chain links TRBV5-1 to TRBJ2-3; no firm D call. Germline lookup yields CDR1 SGHRS and CDR2 YFSETQ. This CDR3 is 13 amino acids long. V was cut by 0 bases and J by 2 bases, with 4 bases left in between. CDR3 amino acids: CASSLDNTDTQYF. In DNA form, the CDR3 reads TGCGCCAGCAGCTTGGACAACACAGATACGCAGTATTTT.

The gene calls are TRBV7-2 and TRBJ2-7; 8 nucleotides match TRBD1. This CDR3 has 14 amino acids. Per the germline V gene, CDR1 is SGHTA and CDR2 is FQGNSA. J gave up 1 base and V 6 bases, and 5 bases lay outside the gene matches. CDR3 coding DNA: TGTGCCAGCAGGCGGGACAGGAGATCCTACGAGCAGTACTTC. Its protein product is CASRRDRRSYEQYF.

The J gene is TRBJ2-4, the V gene TRBV7-8; possibly TRBD1 for D (6 bases). This CDR3 spans 15 amino acids. V was shortened by 5 bases and J by 0 bases, with 11 bases between the two germline ends. Germline V CDR1 and CDR2: SGHVS, FQNEAQ. CDR3 protein: CASSRQAGAKNIQYF. The CDR3 coding sequence is TGTGCCAGCAGCCGACAGGCGGGAGCCAAAAACATTCAGTACTTC. Full variable domain (outside the CDR3, taken from reference TRBV7-8 and TRBJ2-4): GAGVSQSPRYKVAKRGQDVALRCDPISGHVSLFWYQQALGQGPEFLTYFQNEAQLDKSGLPSDRFFAERPEGSVSTLKIQRTQQEDSAVYLCASSRQAGAKNIQYFGAGTRLSVL.

This chain links TRBV19 with TRBJ2-1, with D maybe TRBD2 (7 bases). This CDR3 has 14 residues. CDR1 is LNHDA and CDR2 is SQIVND in the germline V gene (reference sequence). V was trimmed by 6 bases and J by 9 bases, leaving 18 bases between them. CDR3: CASRGTAGAGEQFF. The CDR3 DNA is TGTGCCAGTAGGGGGACCGCGGGGGCGGGTGAGCAGTTCTTC.